This T cell receptor beta chain was captured in a study of blood T cell repertoires in COVID-19. Study at large: Samples taken during acute and convalescent COVID-19 were collected in the United States, Italy and Spain.

V shed 4 bases, J shed 7 bases, and the junction held 3 bases outside the gene matches. This CDR3 spans 14 amino acids. Germline CDR1 is MGHRA and CDR2 is YSYEKL. The protocol was immunoSEQ multiplex PCR, while the TCRdb copy is restricted to in-frame clones and leaves out a portion. The table includes 450,000 to 500,000 clones, approximately 90% detected once. This receptor was obtained from a woman aged 18-29 years who had recovered from COVID-19. The J gene is TRBJ1-6, the V gene TRBV4-1, with 8 bases lining up with TRBD1. The sequenced sample consisted of PBMCs or T cells enriched from blood (not recorded which). The CDR3 coding sequence is TGCGCCAGCAGCCTGACAGGGGCAAATTCACCCCTCCACTTT. This encodes CASSLTGANSPLHF.